One sample yielded the 12 T cell receptor beta chains listed below, sequenced in a study of CD8 T cells in ankylosing spondylitis. MiXCR, applied by TCRdb to the 5' RACE reads, yields one record per CDR3 protein. The data show about 140,000 distinct CDR3 sequences, about 8% seen once. Sequencing used synovial fluid, either unsorted or a sorted T cell fraction (not recorded which). These receptors were collected from a male donor with ankylosing spondylitis.

The table lists this clonotype with a few counts. The chain combines TRBV12-3 or TRBV12-4 with TRBJ1-1, with a possible D match to TRBD1 (6 bases). V dropped 6 bases and J dropped 1 base, with 12 bases sitting between them. There are 14 residues in the CDR3. The CDR3 nucleotides read TGTGCCAGCAGCCACGGACAGACGAACACTGAAGCTTTCTTT. This encodes CASSHGQTNTEAFF.

This clonotype was seen ten or more times. The gene calls are TRBV6-1 and TRBJ2-1; perhaps D is TRBD1 or TRBD2 (5 bases each). V was shortened by 2 bases and J by 15 bases, with 14 bases between the two germline ends. This CDR3 has 12 amino acids. CDR1 MNHNS and CDR2 SASEGT come from the germline V gene. In DNA form, the CDR3 reads TGTGCCAGCAGTGAACCGGGGCGACGGGGGTTCTTC. Protein: CASSEPGRRGFF.

The chain links TRBV20-1 to TRBJ2-7, with 8 bases that match TRBD1. V lost 5 bases and J lost 1; bases outside the gene matches: 13. Germline lookup yields CDR1 DFQATT and CDR2 SNEGSKA (reference sequence). The CDR3 runs to 16 residues. The CDR3 sequence: CSAASQGAHISYEQYF. The CDR3 bases are TGCAGTGCTGCGTCGCAGGGGGCTCATATTTCCTACGAGCAGTACTTC.

At least ten counts were recorded for this clonotype. The chain employs TRBV12-3 or TRBV12-4 and TRBJ2-2; D ambiguous. This CDR3 contains 16 residues. Trimming removed 6 bases from V and 6 bases from J, with 20 bases in between. The CDR3 bases are TGTGCCAGCAGAAGAGGTTCCGAGGCTAACCCCGGGGAGCTGTTTTTT. Its translation is CASRRGSEANPGELFF.

This clonotype was seen at least ten times. J is TRBJ1-4 and V is TRBV28; D remains unclear. Germline V gene sequence: CDR1 MDHEN, CDR2 SYDVKM. This CDR3 comprises 14 residues. V was shortened by 5 bases and J by 5 bases, with 12 bases between the two germline ends. The CDR3 DNA reads as TGTGCCAGCAGTCCGGCCGGGTCGAATGAAAAACTGTTTTTT. It is translated as CASSPAGSNEKLFF.

In its sample, this clonotype was seen many times. The rearrangement joins TRBV28 to TRBJ2-5; D might be TRBD1 or TRBD2, each matching 6 bases. V gave up 7 bases and J gave up 6 bases, with 12 bases separating them. The length of the CDR3 is 12 residues. Germline V gene lookup returns CDR1 MDHEN and CDR2 SYDVKM. Here the CDR3 reads CASTTGAKTQYF. CDR3 bases: TGTGCCAGCACCACGGGGGCAAAGACCCAGTACTTC.

There are a few counts of this clonotype. The CDR3 reads CAWRQGDATNEKLFF. CDR3 DNA sequence: TGTGCCTGGAGACAGGGGGACGCAACTAATGAAAAACTGTTTTTT. This chain joins TRBV30 and TRBJ1-4, with TRBD1 matching over 8 bases. Germline CDR1 and CDR2: GTSNPN and SVGIG (reference sequence). V shed 3 bases and J 0 bases; nucleotides not matched to a gene: 3. The CDR3 covers 15 residues.

This clonotype was seen only a few times. The CDR3 here is CSALDRWFSGGYTF. The CDR3 coding sequence is TGCAGTGCCCTTGATCGGTGGTTCTCCGGGGGTTACACCTTC. The rearrangement uses TRBV20-1 and TRBJ1-2, with a weak D call TRBD1 (5 bases). V lost 6 bases to trimming and J lost 11 bases, with 25 bases between them. The germline CDR1 and CDR2 sequences are DFQATT and SNEGSKA (reference sequence). The CDR3 has 14 amino acids.

This clonotype was picked up a small number of times. The chain is built from TRBV7-3 and TRBJ2-2; D perhaps matches TRBD1 (5 bases). V lost 4 bases and J 0 bases, leaving 15 bases between the germline ends. In germline, CDR1 is SGHTA, CDR2 FQGTGA. This CDR3 is built from 17 residues. CDR3 in amino acids: CASSSQPTTANTGELFF. DNA of the CDR3: TGTGCCAGCAGCTCCCAACCGACGACAGCGAACACCGGGGAGCTGTTTTTT.

This clonotype was seen ten or more times. This chain uses TRBV7-3 with TRBJ2-1, with D possibly matching TRBD2 (6 bases). The CDR3 spans 15 residues. Germline V gene sequence: CDR1 SGHTA, CDR2 FQGTGA. V was clipped by 3 bases and J by 4 bases, with 13 bases between them. The CDR3 here is CASSFAGTPYNEQFF. The CDR3 nucleotides read TGTGCCAGCAGCTTCGCCGGGACTCCTTACAATGAGCAGTTCTTC.

This clonotype was seen at least ten times. The chain has TRBV6-7 and TRBJ1-5, with D possibly matching TRBD1 (6 bases). TRBV6-7 is filed as an ORF, its function uncertain. The CDR3 sequence is 16 residues long. The germline V and J ends were trimmed by 2 bases and 7 bases, with 18 bases remaining between them. DNA for the CDR3: TGTGCCAGCAGTTACACCCGGACAGCCTTCAGGCAGCCCCAGCATTTT. Protein: CASSYTRTAFRQPQHF.

This clonotype was seen many times. The rearrangement uses TRBV5-5 and TRBJ2-7; 8 bases map to TRBD2. CDR3 length: 18 amino acids. J gave up 2 bases and V 3 bases, and 16 bases lay outside the gene matches. In germline, CDR1 is SGHKS, CDR2 YYEKEE (reference sequence). CDR3: CASSSAPLASGSTYEQYF. CDR3 coding DNA: TGTGCCAGCAGCTCGGCACCCCTCGCCAGCGGGAGTACCTACGAGCAGTACTTC.